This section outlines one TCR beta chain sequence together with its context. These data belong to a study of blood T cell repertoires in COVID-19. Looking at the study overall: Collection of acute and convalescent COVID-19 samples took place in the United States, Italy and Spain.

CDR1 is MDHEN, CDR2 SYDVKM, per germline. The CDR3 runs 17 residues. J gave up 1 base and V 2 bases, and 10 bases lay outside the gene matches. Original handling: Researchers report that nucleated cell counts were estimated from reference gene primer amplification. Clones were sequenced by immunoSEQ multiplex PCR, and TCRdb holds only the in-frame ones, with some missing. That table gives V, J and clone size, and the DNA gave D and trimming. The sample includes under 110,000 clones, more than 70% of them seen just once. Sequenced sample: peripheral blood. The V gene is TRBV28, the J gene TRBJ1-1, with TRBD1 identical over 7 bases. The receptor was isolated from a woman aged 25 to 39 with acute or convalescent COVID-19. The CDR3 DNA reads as TGTGCCAGCAGTTTAGGGATAGGACGGACAGGGAACACTGAAGCTTTCTTT. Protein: CASSLGIGRTGNTEAFF. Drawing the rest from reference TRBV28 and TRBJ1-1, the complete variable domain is DVKVTQSSRYLVKRTGEKVFLECVQDMDHENMFWYRQDPGLGLRLIYFSYDVKMKEKGDIPEGYSVSREKKERFSLILESASTNQTSMYLCASSLGIGRTGNTEAFFGQGTRLTVV.